This T cell receptor beta chain stems from a study of OX40 agonist ivuxolimab in advanced cancers. Study-wide results and limits: Normalized T-cell clonal expansion was also low in a subset of nonresponders.

V lost 2 bases to trimming and J lost 3 bases, with 10 bases between them. The CDR3 is 15 residues long. Germline-derived CDR1 and CDR2 are LGHNA and YNFKEQ. On this clone: The antigen remains undetermined.

Assay used: immunoSEQ multiplex PCR; TCRdb lists only in-frame clones, some missing. The sample has tens of thousands of clones; 85% are singletons. The J gene is TRBJ2-2, the V gene TRBV4-2; D is possibly TRBD1 or TRBD2 (6 bases each). Specimen: CD4+ or CD8+ T cells sorted from blood, collected in a trial of the OX40 agonist ivuxolimab. The origin of this receptor is an adult with an advanced solid tumor such as melanoma, head and neck, liver or kidney cancer. In nucleotides, the CDR3 is TGTGCCAGCAGCCAAAGGGGGGACGACACCGGGGAGCTGTTTTTT. Its protein is CASSQRGDDTGELFF.